This T cell receptor beta chain was identified during a study of regulatory T cells in long-lasting Graves disease (dated by TCRdb to the early 2020s). Study-level background: To count as having persistent Graves' disease, a patient had to have received antithyroid drug treatment for over 5 years with TSH receptor autoantibodies remaining persistently positive. Peripheral blood TCR sequencing and RNA sequencing compared persistent Graves' disease patients with newly diagnosed Graves' disease patients. The study was conducted in China and was registered as a clinical trial. A total of approximately 35 samples underwent TCR sequencing: around 13 from persistent and about 20 from newly diagnosed Graves' disease patients. Persistent Graves' disease patients in the clinical cohort had taken antithyroid drugs for roughly ten years on average. Results and caveats for the whole study, not just this receptor: Persistent Graves' disease patients showed lower TCR Shannon entropy and fewer highly expanded clones than newly diagnosed patients, suggesting clonal expansion. The authors noted that the small sample size was a limitation that may lower accuracy. Sequencing and analysis were limited to the TCR beta chain. Preferential use of TRBV28, TRBJ1-2 and TRBJ2-5 was observed in persistent disease, whereas TRBV20-1 and TRBJ2-1 were favored in newly diagnosed disease. Patients with persistent disease shared more public clonotypes (over 2,500) than newly diagnosed patients did (more than 900). Because the primary lesion, thyroid tissue, could not be accessed, the study looked at peripheral blood alone.

This clonotype has more than one count but fewer than ten. Its target antigen remains unknown. No qualities accompany the bases; no much larger clone lies one base away. Libraries were prepared through multiplex PCR. The sample was run on an Illumina HiSeq 4000. TCR beta libraries were built with iRepertoire HTBI primers and Arm-PCR amplification of CDR3 regions. Before sequencing, the PCR products underwent gel purification. Per the original workflow: A total of 62 TRBV and approximately 15 TRBJ segments were identified across samples and were used for gene usage analysis of CDR3 amino acid clonotypes. Filtered high-quality paired reads were merged into contigs using COPE and FqMerger. BLAST was used to align contigs to the IMGT TRBV, TRBD and TRBJ reference genes, and CDR3 was defined following IMGT. Any clonotype with a frequency above 0.1% was counted as a highly expanded clone. Shannon entropy served as the measure of repertoire diversity, while the Gini coefficient captured V-J evenness. A clonotype found in more than one individual was treated as public. The public reads were reprocessed in TCRdb via fastp at Q25 and MiXCR, keeping in-frame beta chains. When rows share a CDR3 protein, they turn into one entry using the most common DNA and genes. The V and J calls follow TCRdb's processing rather than the paper's. The sample profile shows about 660,000 distinct CDR3 sequences; about 30% of them were found once. Clones ranked in the top ten supply around 42% of the sample.

The sample's time point label, decoded: persistent/refractory GD, antithyroid drugs over 5 years with positive TRAb. For both TCR sequencing and RNA sequencing, RNA was extracted from PBMCs using TRIzol. The diagnosis of Graves' disease followed American Thyroid Association guidelines. Patients for the study were recruited at an endocrinology department in Xi'an, China. Each patient gave about 8.1 milliliters of peripheral blood, collected in an EDTA anticoagulant tube. PBMCs were isolated by Ficoll Paque Plus density gradient separation without further T cell sorting. An Agilent 2100 Bioanalyzer and agarose gel were used to check RNA quality, and a NanoDrop 2000 was used to measure RNA concentration. The germline V gene (reference sequence) gives CDR1 as LNHDA and CDR2 as SQIVND. Its CDR3 holds 13 amino acids, cysteine through phenylalanine. Here the CDR3 DNA is all that survives: 39 bases in frame from base 1. V has 5 bases trimmed and J has 6 bases trimmed; junction bases matching no gene number 4.

The V and J genes are TRBV19 and TRBJ1-1; TRBD1 fits 9 bases in the junction. The source of this sequence is a female donor with Graves disease. The sample was peripheral blood mononuclear cells (PBMCs), taken when the disease was refractory, from a patient treated with antithyroid drugs. The CDR3 corresponds to CASSPGQGSEAFF. The sequence in DNA is TGTGCCAGTAGTCCGGGACAGGGTTCTGAAGCTTTCTTT.